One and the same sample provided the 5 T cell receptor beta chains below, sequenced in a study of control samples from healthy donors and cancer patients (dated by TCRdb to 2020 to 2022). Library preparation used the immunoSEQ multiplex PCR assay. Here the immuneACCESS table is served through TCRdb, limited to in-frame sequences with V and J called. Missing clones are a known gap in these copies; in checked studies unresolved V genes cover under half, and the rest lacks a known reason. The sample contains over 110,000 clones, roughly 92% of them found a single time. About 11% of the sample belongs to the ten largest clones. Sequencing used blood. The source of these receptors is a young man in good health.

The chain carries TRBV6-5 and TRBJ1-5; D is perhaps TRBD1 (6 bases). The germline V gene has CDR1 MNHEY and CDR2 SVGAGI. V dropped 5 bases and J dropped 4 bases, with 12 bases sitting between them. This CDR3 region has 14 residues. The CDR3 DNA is TGTGCCAGCAGTCTACAGGGACGGAATCAGCCCCAGCATTTT. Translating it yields CASSLQGRNQPQHF.

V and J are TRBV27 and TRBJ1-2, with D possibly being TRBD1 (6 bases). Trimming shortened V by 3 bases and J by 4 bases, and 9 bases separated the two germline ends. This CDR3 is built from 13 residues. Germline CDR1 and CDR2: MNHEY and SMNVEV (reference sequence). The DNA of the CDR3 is TGTGCCAGCAGTTTGGGGGCCTCCTATGGCTACACCTTC. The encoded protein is CASSLGASYGYTF.

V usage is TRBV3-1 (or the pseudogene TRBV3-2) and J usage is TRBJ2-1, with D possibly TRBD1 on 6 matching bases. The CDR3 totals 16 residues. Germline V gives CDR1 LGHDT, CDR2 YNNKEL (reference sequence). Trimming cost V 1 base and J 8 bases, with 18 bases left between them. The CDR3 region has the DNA TGTGCCAGCAGCCAAGTAAACAGGGTACTTTACGATGAGCAGTTCTTC. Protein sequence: CASSQVNRVLYDEQFF.

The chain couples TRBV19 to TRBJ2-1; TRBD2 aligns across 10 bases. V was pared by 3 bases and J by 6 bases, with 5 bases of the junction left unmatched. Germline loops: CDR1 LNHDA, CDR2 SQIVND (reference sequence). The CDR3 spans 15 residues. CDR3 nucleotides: TGTGCCAGTAGTATCTTGGCTAGCGGGAGCAATGAGCAGTTCTTC. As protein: CASSILASGSNEQFF.

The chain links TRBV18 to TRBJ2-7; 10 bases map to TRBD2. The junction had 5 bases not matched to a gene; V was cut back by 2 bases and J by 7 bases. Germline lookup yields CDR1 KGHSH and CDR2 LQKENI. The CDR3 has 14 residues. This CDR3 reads CASSPGAGGEEQYF. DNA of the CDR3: TGTGCCAGCTCACCAGGAGCGGGAGGGGAGGAGCAGTACTTC.